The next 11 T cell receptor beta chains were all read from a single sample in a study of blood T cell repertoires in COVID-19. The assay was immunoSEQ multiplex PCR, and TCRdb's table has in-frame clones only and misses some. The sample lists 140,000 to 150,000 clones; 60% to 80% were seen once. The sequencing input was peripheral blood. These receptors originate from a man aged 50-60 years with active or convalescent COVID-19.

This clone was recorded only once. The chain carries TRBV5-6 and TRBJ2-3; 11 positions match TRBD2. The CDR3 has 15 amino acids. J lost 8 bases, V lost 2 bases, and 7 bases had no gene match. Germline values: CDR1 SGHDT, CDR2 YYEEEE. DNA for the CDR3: TGTGCCAGCAGCTTTTCTAGCGGGAGGTTGGGTACGCAGTATTTT. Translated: CASSFSSGRLGTQYF.

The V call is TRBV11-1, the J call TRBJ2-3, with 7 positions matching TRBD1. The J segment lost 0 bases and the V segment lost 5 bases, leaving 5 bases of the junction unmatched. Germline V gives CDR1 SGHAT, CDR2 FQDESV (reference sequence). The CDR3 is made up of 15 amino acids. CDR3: CASSQGVLSTDTQYF. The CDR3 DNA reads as TGTGCCAGCAGCCAGGGGGTGTTAAGCACAGATACGCAGTATTTT. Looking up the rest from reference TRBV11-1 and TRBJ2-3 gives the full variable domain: EAEVAQSPRYKITEKSQAVAFWCDPISGHATLYWYRQILGQGPELLVQFQDESVVDDSQLPKDRFSAERLKGVDSTLKIQPAELGDSAMYLCASSQGVLSTDTQYFGPGTRLTVL.

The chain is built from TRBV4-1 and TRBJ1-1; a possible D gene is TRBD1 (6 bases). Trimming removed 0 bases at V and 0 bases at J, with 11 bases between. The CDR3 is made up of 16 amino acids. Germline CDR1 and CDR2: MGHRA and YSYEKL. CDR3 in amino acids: CASSQEPGGLNTEAFF. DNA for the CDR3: TGCGCCAGCAGCCAAGAACCGGGGGGGCTGAACACTGAAGCTTTCTTT.

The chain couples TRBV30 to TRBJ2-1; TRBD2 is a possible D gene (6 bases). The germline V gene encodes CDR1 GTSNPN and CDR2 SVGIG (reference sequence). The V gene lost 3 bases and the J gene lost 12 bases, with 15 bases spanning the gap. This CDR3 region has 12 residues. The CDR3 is CAWRGGGPSQFF. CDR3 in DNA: TGTGCCTGGAGGGGAGGAGGTCCATCGCAGTTCTTC. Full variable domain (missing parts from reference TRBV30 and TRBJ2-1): SQTIHQWPATLVQPVGSPLSLECTVEGTSNPNLYWYRQAAGRGLQLLFYSVGIGQISSEVPQNLSASRPQDRQFILSSKKLLLSDSGFYLCAWRGGGPSQFFGPGTRLTVL.

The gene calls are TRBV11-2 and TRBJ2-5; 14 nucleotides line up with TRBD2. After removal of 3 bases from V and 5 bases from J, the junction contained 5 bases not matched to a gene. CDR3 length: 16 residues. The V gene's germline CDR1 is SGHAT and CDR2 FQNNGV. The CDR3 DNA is TGTGCCAGCAGCTTCGGGACTAGCGGGAGTCATGAGACCCAGTACTTC. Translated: CASSFGTSGSHETQYF.

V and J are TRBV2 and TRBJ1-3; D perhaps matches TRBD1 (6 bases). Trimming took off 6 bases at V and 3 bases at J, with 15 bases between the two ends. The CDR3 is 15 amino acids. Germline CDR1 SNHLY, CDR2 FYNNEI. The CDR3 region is CASSGTTFVGNTIYF. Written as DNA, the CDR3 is TGTGCCAGCAGCGGGACAACCTTTGTTGGAAACACCATATATTTT.

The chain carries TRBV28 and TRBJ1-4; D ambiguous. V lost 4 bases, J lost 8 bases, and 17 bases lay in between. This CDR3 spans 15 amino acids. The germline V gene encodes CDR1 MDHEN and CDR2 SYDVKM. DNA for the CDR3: TGTGCCAGCAGTTCTCCAGACCAGGCATGGGAAAAACTGTTTTTT. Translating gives CASSSPDQAWEKLFF.

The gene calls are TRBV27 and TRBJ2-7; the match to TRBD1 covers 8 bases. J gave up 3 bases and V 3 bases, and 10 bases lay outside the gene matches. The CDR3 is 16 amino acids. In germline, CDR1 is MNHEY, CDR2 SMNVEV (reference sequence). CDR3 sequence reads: CASSLRQGRSLYEQYF. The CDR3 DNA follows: TGTGCCAGCAGTTTGAGACAGGGGCGCTCCCTCTACGAGCAGTACTTC.

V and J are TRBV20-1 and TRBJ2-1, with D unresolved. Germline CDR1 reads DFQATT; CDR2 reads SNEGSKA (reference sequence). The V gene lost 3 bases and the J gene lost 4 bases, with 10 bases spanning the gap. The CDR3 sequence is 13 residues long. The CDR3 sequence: CSASPPNYNEQFF. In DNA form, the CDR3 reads TGCAGTGCTAGTCCTCCTAATTACAATGAGCAGTTCTTC.

The CDR3 DNA sequence: TGTGCCAGCAGCTTGGACAGTCCCCCGAATCAGCCCCAGCATTTT. Encoded protein: CASSLDSPPNQPQHF. The V gene is TRBV6-2 or TRBV6-3, the J gene TRBJ1-5; possibly TRBD1 for D (6 bases). The CDR3 sequence is 15 residues long. V was trimmed by 6 bases and J by 4 bases, leaving 16 bases between them. Germline V gives CDR1 MNHEY, CDR2 SVGEGT.

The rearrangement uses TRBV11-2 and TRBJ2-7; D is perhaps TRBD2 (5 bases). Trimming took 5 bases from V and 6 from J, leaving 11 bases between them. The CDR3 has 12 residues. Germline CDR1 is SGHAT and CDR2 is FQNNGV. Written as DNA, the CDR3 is TGTGCCAGCAGCGCTAGCCCCCTCGAGCAGTACTTC. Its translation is CASSASPLEQYF.